The clone carrying this T cell receptor (beta chain) came up many times. Antigen unknown. This sample was included in a study of breast tumors, draining lymph nodes, adjacent tissues. Breast cancer patients provided tissue from their axillary draining lymph nodes. Germline trimming cut 5 bases from V and 6 bases from J; bases unmatched to any gene: 10. The germline V gene encodes CDR1 SEHNR and CDR2 FQNEAQ (reference sequence). The CDR3 runs to 15 residues. Each CDR3 protein gets one entry after TCRdb re-called the multiplex PCR reads with MiXCR. The data hold some 130,000 distinct CDR3 sequences, with nearly 20% observed a single time. The study's findings and limits: Data only fit, rather than demonstrated, lymph node origin of most tumor T cells. Tumor and nontumor repertoires were significantly more similar in luminal-like than in basal-like breast cancer. Most tumor T cells seemingly derive from lymph node, then expand in tumor. Tumors had less TCR diversity than lymph nodes, more than nontumor tissue.

The TCR comes from a female donor with breast cancer. Some clones in this sample may be carry-over from other donors' samples. The sequenced material came from axillary lymph node tissue. The J gene is TRBJ2-7, the V gene TRBV7-9, with 10 bases lining up with TRBD2. DNA for the CDR3: TGTGCCAGCAGCCATTCTAGCGGGAGTGTCCTCGAGCAGTACTTC. Residues: CASSHSSGSVLEQYF.